This T cell receptor (beta chain) was profiled in a study of T cells in Graves' hyperthyroidism and ophthalmopathy. For the study at large: Peripheral blood was acquired at first diagnosis, ahead of any therapy whatsoever.

Germline lookup yields CDR1 DFQATT and CDR2 SNEGSKA (reference sequence). The trim removed 3 bases at V and 8 bases at J, leaving 8 bases unmatched. The CDR3 covers 13 residues. Amplification yielded TCR beta CDR3 regions, with RNA transcripts as the source. First-round RT-PCR of the TCR CDR3 relied on the HTBI primer set. TCRdb itself ran the multiplex PCR reads through MiXCR, one entry per CDR3 protein. The sample has around 600,000 distinct CDR3 sequences; about 14% are singletons. Subjects with ophthalmopathy showed a Clinical Activity Score no lower than 3, a NOSPECS grade no lower than 4, and a duration shorter than 3 months. Not enrolled were patients with uncontrolled infection, other autoimmune disease, pregnancy or lactation. It was 8 to 10 ml of fresh peripheral blood that supplied the PBMCs. This clonotype was observed at least ten times.

The clonotype was recovered from a woman between 45 and 60 years old with Graves' ophthalmopathy. Sequenced input: blood. V usage is TRBV20-1 and J usage is TRBJ1-2; 8 nucleotides line up with TRBD1. The CDR3 loop reads CSARGGQGGGYTF. The DNA of the CDR3 is TGCAGTGCTAGGGGTGGACAGGGAGGCGGCTACACCTTC.